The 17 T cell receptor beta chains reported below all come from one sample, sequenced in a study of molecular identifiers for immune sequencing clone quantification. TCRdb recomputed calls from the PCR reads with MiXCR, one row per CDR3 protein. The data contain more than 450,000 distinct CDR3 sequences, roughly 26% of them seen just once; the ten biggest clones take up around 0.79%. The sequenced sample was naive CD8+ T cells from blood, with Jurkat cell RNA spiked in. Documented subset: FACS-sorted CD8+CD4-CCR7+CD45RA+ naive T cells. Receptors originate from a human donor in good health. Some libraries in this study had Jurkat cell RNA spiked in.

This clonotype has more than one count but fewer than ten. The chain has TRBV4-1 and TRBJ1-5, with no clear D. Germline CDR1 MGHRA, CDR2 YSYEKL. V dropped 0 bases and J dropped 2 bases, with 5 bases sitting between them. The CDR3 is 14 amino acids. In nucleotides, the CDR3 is TGCGCCAGCAGCCAAGATTATCGCAATCAGCCCCAGCATTTT. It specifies CASSQDYRNQPQHF.

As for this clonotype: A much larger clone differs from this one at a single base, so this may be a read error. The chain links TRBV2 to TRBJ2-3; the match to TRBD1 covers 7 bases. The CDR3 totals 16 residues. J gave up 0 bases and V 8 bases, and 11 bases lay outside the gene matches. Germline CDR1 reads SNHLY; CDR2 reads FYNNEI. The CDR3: CASGFEGQSSTDTQYF. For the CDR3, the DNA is TGTGCCAGCGGTTTCGAGGGACAGTCGAGCACAGATACGCAGTATTTT.

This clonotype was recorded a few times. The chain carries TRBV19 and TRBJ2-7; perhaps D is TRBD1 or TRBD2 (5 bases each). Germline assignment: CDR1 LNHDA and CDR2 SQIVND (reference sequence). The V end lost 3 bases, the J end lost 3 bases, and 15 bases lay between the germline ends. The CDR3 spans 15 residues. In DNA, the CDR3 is TGTGCCAGTAGTATTTCAGGAGTTGGGGGCTACGAGCAGTACTTC. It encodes CASSISGVGGYEQYF.

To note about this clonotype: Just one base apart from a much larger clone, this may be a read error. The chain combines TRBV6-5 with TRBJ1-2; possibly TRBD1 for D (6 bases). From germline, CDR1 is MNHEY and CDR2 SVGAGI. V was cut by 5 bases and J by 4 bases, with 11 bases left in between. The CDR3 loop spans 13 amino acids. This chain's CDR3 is CASSPQGCYGYTF. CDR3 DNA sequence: TGTGCCAGCAGTCCCCAGGGGTGCTATGGCTACACCTTC.

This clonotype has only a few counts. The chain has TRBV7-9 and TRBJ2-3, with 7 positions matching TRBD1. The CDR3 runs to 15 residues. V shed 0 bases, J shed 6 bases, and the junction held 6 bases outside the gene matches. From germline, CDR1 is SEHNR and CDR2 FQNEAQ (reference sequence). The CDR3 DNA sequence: TGTGCCAGCAGCTTAGCTGGGGGACAGACTGATACGCAGTATTTT. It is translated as CASSLAGGQTDTQYF.

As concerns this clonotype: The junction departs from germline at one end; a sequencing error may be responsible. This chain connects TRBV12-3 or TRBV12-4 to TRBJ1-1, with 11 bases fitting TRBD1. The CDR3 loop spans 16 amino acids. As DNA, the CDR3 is TGTGCCAGCTGTTTACAAAAGGGACAGGGGGAGACTGAAGCTTTCTTT. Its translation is CASCLQKGQGETEAFF.

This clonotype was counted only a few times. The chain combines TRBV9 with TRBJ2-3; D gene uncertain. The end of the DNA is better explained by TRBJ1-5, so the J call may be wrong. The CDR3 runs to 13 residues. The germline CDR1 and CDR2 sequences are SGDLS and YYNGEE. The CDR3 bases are TGTGCCAGCAGTTCCGGGAGTATTGATACGCAGCATTTT. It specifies CASSSGSIDTQHF.

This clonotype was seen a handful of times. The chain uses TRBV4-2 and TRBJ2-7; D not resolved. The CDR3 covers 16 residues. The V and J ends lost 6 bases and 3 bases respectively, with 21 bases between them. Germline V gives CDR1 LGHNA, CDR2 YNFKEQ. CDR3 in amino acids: CASSHGGSPQVYEQYF. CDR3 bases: TGTGCCAGCAGTCATGGTGGATCCCCACAAGTCTACGAGCAGTACTTC.

CDR3 sequence: CASSLDDPGTGPNQPQHF. The CDR3 DNA follows: TGTGCCAGCAGCTTAGACGATCCCGGGACGGGCCCCAATCAGCCCCAGCATTTT. This chain joins TRBV11-2 and TRBJ1-5, with TRBD1 as a possible D gene (5 bases). Germline CDR1 SGHAT, CDR2 FQNNGV. The V gene lost 0 bases and the J gene lost 3 bases, with 18 bases spanning the gap. The CDR3 runs to 18 residues.

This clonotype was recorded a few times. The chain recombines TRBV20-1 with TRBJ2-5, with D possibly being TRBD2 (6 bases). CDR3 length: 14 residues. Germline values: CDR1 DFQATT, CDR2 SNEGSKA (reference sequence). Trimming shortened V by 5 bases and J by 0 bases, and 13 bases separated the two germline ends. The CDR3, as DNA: TGCAGTGCTTTTGCGGGACTCAACCAAGAGACCCAGTACTTC. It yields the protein CSAFAGLNQETQYF.

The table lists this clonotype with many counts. DNA for the CDR3: TGCAGTGCTCGGGTGCTCCAGAGCTCCTACGAGCAGTACTTC. It yields the protein CSARVLQSSYEQYF. The chain links TRBV20-1 to TRBJ2-7; D gene uncertain. V lost 5 bases to trimming and J lost 0 bases, with 14 bases between them. The CDR3 consists of 14 residues. Germline CDR1 and CDR2: DFQATT and SNEGSKA (reference sequence).

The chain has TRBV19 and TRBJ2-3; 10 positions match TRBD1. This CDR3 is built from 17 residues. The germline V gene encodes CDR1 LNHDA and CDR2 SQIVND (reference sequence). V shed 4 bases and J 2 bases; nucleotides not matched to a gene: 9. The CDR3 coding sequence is TGTGCCAGTAGTAAGACACGGGACAGGGGCGTCACAGATACGCAGTATTTT. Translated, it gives CASSKTRDRGVTDTQYF.

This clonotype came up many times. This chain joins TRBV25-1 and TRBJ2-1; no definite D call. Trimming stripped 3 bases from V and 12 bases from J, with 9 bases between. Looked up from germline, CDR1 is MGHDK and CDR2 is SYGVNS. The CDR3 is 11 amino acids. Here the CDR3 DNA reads TGTGCCAGCAGTGATTATGGCCGGCAGTTCTTC. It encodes CASSDYGRQFF.

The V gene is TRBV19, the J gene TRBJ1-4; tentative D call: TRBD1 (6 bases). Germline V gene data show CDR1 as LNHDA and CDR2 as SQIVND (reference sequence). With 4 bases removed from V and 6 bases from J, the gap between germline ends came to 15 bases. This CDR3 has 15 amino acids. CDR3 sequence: CASSTLLGTYEKLFF. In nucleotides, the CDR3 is TGTGCCAGTAGTACCCTACTGGGGACATATGAAAAACTGTTTTTT.

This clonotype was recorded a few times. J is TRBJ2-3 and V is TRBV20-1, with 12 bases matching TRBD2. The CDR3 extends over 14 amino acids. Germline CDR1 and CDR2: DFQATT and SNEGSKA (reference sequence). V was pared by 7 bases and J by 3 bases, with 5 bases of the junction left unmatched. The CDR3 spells CSVPSGGATDTQYF. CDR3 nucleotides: TGCAGTGTTCCTAGCGGGGGGGCGACAGATACGCAGTATTTT.

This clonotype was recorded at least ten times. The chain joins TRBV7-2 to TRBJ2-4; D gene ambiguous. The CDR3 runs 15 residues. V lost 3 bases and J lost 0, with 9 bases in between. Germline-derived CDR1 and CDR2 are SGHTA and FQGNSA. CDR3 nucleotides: TGTGCCAGCAGCTTTTTGGGTGTAGCCAAAAACATTCAGTACTTC. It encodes CASSFLGVAKNIQYF.

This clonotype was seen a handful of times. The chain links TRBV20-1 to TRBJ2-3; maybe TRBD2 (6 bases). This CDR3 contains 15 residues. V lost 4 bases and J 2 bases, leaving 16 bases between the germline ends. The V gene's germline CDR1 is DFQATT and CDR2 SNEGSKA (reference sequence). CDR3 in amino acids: CSAIPYGGTTDTQYF. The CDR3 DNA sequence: TGCAGTGCTATCCCGTATGGGGGGACCACAGATACGCAGTATTTT.